The 30 T cell receptor beta chains below were found in one sample sequenced in a study of shared clonotypes between healthy human individuals (TCRdb year 2020). Receptors were amplified or captured by the immunoSEQ multiplex PCR assay. Sourced from immuneACCESS, this table was stored by TCRdb with only in-frame sequences that have V and J called. A share of the clones is absent; for the studies checked, an unresolved V gene accounts for under half, and the remainder has no known explanation. This sample is represented by about half a million clones; about 72% of them were singletons. Around 12% of the sample belongs to the ten largest clones. Material for sequencing was PBMCs. Receptors were obtained from a woman between 40 and 50 years old in good health. Some clones in this sample may be carry-over from other donors' samples.

J is TRBJ1-5 and V is TRBV28; 7 nucleotides align to TRBD1. The CDR3 runs to 16 residues. V dropped 4 bases and J dropped 5; count of bases not matched to a gene: 11. The germline V gene has CDR1 MDHEN and CDR2 SYDVKM. The CDR3 sequence: CASSSAQTGPHQPQHF. CDR3 in DNA: TGTGCCAGCAGTTCAGCTCAGACAGGGCCGCATCAGCCCCAGCATTTT. The complete variable domain, with remaining parts taken from reference TRBV28 and TRBJ1-5, reads DVKVTQSSRYLVKRTGEKVFLECVQDMDHENMFWYRQDPGLGLRLIYFSYDVKMKEKGDIPEGYSVSREKKERFSLILESASTNQTSMYLCASSSAQTGPHQPQHFGDGTRLSIL.

The rearrangement joins TRBV18 to TRBJ2-3; D could derive from TRBD1 or TRBD2 (5 bases each). This CDR3 comprises 15 residues. Germline CDR1 is KGHSH and CDR2 is LQKENI. The V and J ends lost 4 bases and 2 bases respectively, with 13 bases between them. The CDR3 loop reads CASSLPAGATDTQYF. The CDR3 DNA reads TGTGCCAGCTCACTACCAGCCGGGGCCACAGATACGCAGTATTTT.

Concerning this clone: The same CDR3 also results from other DNA sequences found in this sample. The chain links TRBV5-1 to TRBJ2-1; 12 positions agree with TRBD2. The CDR3 is 16 residues long. Germline V gene data show CDR1 as SGHRS and CDR2 as YFSETQ. V dropped 4 bases and J dropped 2; count of bases not matched to a gene: 4. CDR3 sequence reads: CASSGRTSGTYNEQFF. CDR3 bases: TGCGCCAGCAGCGGACGGACTAGCGGGACCTACAATGAGCAGTTCTTC.

V is TRBV6-5 and J is TRBJ2-5; 10 bases line up with TRBD2. The CDR3 has 15 amino acids. The V segment lost 6 bases and the J segment 7 bases; nucleotides outside the gene matches: 11. Germline V gene data show CDR1 as MNHEY and CDR2 as SVGAGI. The CDR3 loop reads CASSPVAGGERTQYF. The DNA for the CDR3 is TGTGCCAGCAGCCCCGTAGCGGGAGGTGAGCGGACCCAGTACTTC.

The rearrangement joins TRBV2 to TRBJ2-5; 12 nucleotides match TRBD2. Germline lookup yields CDR1 SNHLY and CDR2 FYNNEI. The CDR3 loop spans 13 amino acids. J lost 2 bases, V lost 9 bases, and 1 base had no gene match. The CDR3 DNA follows: TGTGCCAGGACTAGCGGGAGTCAAGAGACCCAGTACTTC. It encodes CARTSGSQETQYF.

This rearrangement joins TRBV9 to TRBJ1-2; 7 bases line up with TRBD1. CDR3 length equals 13 residues. The V and J ends lost 0 bases and 8 bases, in that order; junction bases with no gene match: 4. Looked up from germline, CDR1 is SGDLS and CDR2 is YYNGEE. CDR3 in DNA: TGTGCCAGCAGCGTAGAGGGGACAGTCGGCTACACCTTC. Translated: CASSVEGTVGYTF.

This clone occurred once. The chain recombines TRBV11-2 with TRBJ2-6; weak D call: TRBD2 (5 bases). CDR3 length: 17 residues. Germline V CDR1 and CDR2: SGHAT, FQNNGV. Between the trimmed V and J ends, which lost 1 base and 0 bases, there was a span of 10 bases. As DNA, the CDR3 is TGTGCCAGCAGCTTAGGAATTGGGAGCTCTGGGGCCAACGTCCTGACTTTC. It translates to CASSLGIGSSGANVLTF.

The V gene is TRBV5-4, the J gene TRBJ2-7, with D perhaps matching TRBD2 (6 bases). Germline V lookup: CDR1 SGHNT, CDR2 YYREEE (reference sequence). CDR3 length: 14 residues. V lost 4 bases, J lost 0 bases, and 11 bases lay in between. CDR3 DNA: TGTGCCAGCAGCCCGGACTACTTCTCCTACGAGCAGTACTTC. Amino acids: CASSPDYFSYEQYF.

The chain employs TRBV10-1 and TRBJ2-2; D possibly corresponds to TRBD2 (5 bases). V was pared by 5 bases and J by 1 base, with 8 bases between. The germline CDR1 and CDR2 sequences are WNHNN and SYGVQD (reference sequence). This CDR3 spans 14 amino acids. Here the CDR3 DNA reads TGCGCCAGCAGTCGCAGCGGGAACACCGGGGAGCTGTTTTTT. Encoded protein: CASSRSGNTGELFF.

In nucleotides, the CDR3 is TGTGCCAGCAGTGACCTAAGCGGCAGCTCGATTATTAATGAGCAGTTCTTC. It yields the protein CASSDLSGSSIINEQFF. V and J are TRBV25-1 and TRBJ2-1, with a possible D match to TRBD2 (5 bases). Germline V gene sequence: CDR1 MGHDK, CDR2 SYGVNS. The CDR3 has 17 residues. Trimming pared 3 bases from V and 7 bases from J, leaving 22 bases between.

The chain's CDR3 is CASSWGTYGYTF. CDR3 DNA sequence: TGTGCCAGCAGTTGGGGTACCTATGGCTACACCTTC. This chain uses TRBV28 with TRBJ1-2; D not certain. CDR3 size: 12 residues. Germline-derived CDR1 and CDR2 are MDHEN and SYDVKM. Trimming took off 4 bases at V and 4 bases at J, with 7 bases between the two ends.

The chain employs TRBV9 and TRBJ2-7, with TRBD2 matching 10 bases. The V segment lost 3 bases and the J segment 1 base; nucleotides outside the gene matches: 4. Germline assignment: CDR1 SGDLS and CDR2 YYNGEE. The CDR3 length is 15 residues. CDR3 DNA sequence: TGTGCCAGCAGCGCCGGGACTAGCGTTTCCTACGAGCAGTACTTC. Its protein product is CASSAGTSVSYEQYF.

The chain recombines TRBV19 with TRBJ2-5; 8 bases align to TRBD1. The trim removed 4 bases at V and 7 bases at J, leaving 5 bases unmatched. Per germline, CDR1 LNHDA and CDR2 SQIVND (reference sequence). The CDR3 contains 13 residues. The CDR3 coding sequence is TGTGCCAGTAGTACCGGACAGGGCGGGACCCAGTACTTC. This sequence encodes CASSTGQGGTQYF.

The chain links TRBV27 to TRBJ2-1, with D possibly called TRBD1 or TRBD2 (5 bases each). This CDR3 contains 14 residues. V was cut by 2 bases and J by 7 bases, with 12 bases left in between. Germline V gene lookup returns CDR1 MNHEY and CDR2 SMNVEV (reference sequence). The CDR3 loop is CASSLRDGWNEQFF. The DNA for the CDR3 is TGTGCCAGCAGTTTAAGGGACGGATGGAATGAGCAGTTCTTC.

This chain uses TRBV5-5 with TRBJ2-1; TRBD1 matches at 8 bases. Trimming cost V 2 bases and J 4 bases; bases outside gene matches: 5. Germline V CDR1 and CDR2: SGHKS, YYEKEE (reference sequence). The CDR3 runs 15 residues. The CDR3 DNA sequence: TGTGCCAGCAGCTTACAGGGGGTGGGTTACAATGAGCAGTTCTTC. It is translated as CASSLQGVGYNEQFF.

This sequence joins TRBV6-6 and TRBJ1-1; 8 bases are a match to TRBD1. The V gene end was trimmed by 7 bases and the J gene end by 7 bases; junction bases not matched to a gene: 14. The CDR3 totals 15 residues. Germline V gives CDR1 MNHNY, CDR2 SVGAGI (reference sequence). The CDR3 region has the DNA TGTGCCAGCACCCCCCGAGGACAGGGCGGGGGTGAAGCTTTCTTT. This encodes CASTPRGQGGGEAFF.

Of note for this clone: With a much larger clone just one base away, this may be a read error. The chain recombines TRBV28 with TRBJ1-4; no definite D call. This CDR3 comprises 13 residues. CDR1 is MDHEN and CDR2 is SYDVKM in the germline V gene. The DNA of the CDR3 is TGTGCCAGCAAAAACGCAACTAATGAAAAACTGGTTTTT. Its protein product is CASKNATNEKLVF.

The gene calls are TRBV30 and TRBJ2-3, with a weak D call TRBD2 (6 bases). CDR1 is GTSNPN and CDR2 is SVGIG in the germline V gene (reference sequence). V was cut by 5 bases and J by 2 bases, with 11 bases left in between. The CDR3 has 13 amino acids. In DNA, the CDR3 is TGTGCCTGGTACCGGGACTCCACAGATACGCAGTATTTT. Its translation is CAWYRDSTDTQYF. Variable domain in full (rest from reference TRBV30 and TRBJ2-3): SQTIHQWPATLVQPVGSPLSLECTVEGTSNPNLYWYRQAAGRGLQLLFYSVGIGQISSEVPQNLSASRPQDRQFILSSKKLLLSDSGFYLCAWYRDSTDTQYFGPGTRLTVL.

This clone occurred once. The chain uses TRBV27 and TRBJ1-1; D is perhaps TRBD1 (5 bases). V gave up 3 bases and J gave up 1 base, with 9 bases separating them. Germline V gives CDR1 MNHEY, CDR2 SMNVEV (reference sequence). This CDR3 spans 14 amino acids. Here the CDR3 reads CASSFWGENTEAFF. Written as DNA, the CDR3 is TGTGCCAGCAGTTTTTGGGGCGAGAACACTGAAGCTTTCTTT.

V usage is TRBV4-2 and J usage is TRBJ1-4, with D possibly TRBD1 on 6 matching bases. Germline values: CDR1 LGHNA, CDR2 YNFKEQ. V lost 1 base and J 0 bases, leaving 9 bases between the germline ends. The CDR3 consists of 16 residues. This chain's CDR3 is CASSQVQGSTNEKLFF. The CDR3 DNA sequence: TGTGCCAGCAGCCAAGTTCAGGGGTCAACTAATGAAAAACTGTTTTTT.

This rearrangement joins TRBV9 to TRBJ1-6, with 8 bases that match TRBD1. This CDR3 contains 14 residues. Trimming cost V 2 bases and J 13 bases; bases outside gene matches: 8. From germline, CDR1 is SGDLS and CDR2 YYNGEE. The CDR3 DNA reads as TGTGCCAGCAGCGTCGCGACAGGGGAAGGTCCCCTCCACTTT. Protein sequence: CASSVATGEGPLHF.

This clone has a single count. CDR3 protein: CASSLWGQGAVGNIQYF. CDR3 coding DNA: TGTGCCAGCAGTCTGTGGGGACAGGGGGCGGTTGGAAACATTCAGTACTTC. This chain connects TRBV28 to TRBJ2-4; 12 nucleotides align to TRBD1. V was clipped by 5 bases and J by 6 bases; unmatched bases: 11. Germline V gene lookup returns CDR1 MDHEN and CDR2 SYDVKM. There are 17 residues in the CDR3.

This chain joins TRBV6-6 and TRBJ1-1; tentatively, D is TRBD1 (6 bases). Trimming stripped 7 bases from V and 1 base from J, with 16 bases between. CDR1 and CDR2 (germline): MNHNY, SVGAGI (reference sequence). The CDR3 covers 15 residues. In DNA form, the CDR3 reads TGTGCCAGCACCTACGGAGGGGGGCGGAACACTGAAGCTTTCTTT. It yields the protein CASTYGGGRNTEAFF.

This clone was detected only once. The CDR3 is CAISEKPSGRSDTQYF. The CDR3 bases are TGTGCCATCAGTGAGAAGCCTAGCGGGAGGTCAGATACGCAGTATTTT. This rearrangement joins TRBV10-3 to TRBJ2-3, with 11 bases aligning to TRBD2. The CDR3 has 16 amino acids. V lost 2 bases, J lost 4 bases, and 5 bases stayed unmatched. Germline CDR1 and CDR2: ENHRY and SYGVKD.

J is TRBJ2-5 and V is TRBV29-1; D is perhaps TRBD1 (7 bases). With the DNA end fitting TRBJ2-7 better, the J assignment may be wrong. This CDR3 spans 13 amino acids. CDR1 and CDR2 (germline): SQVTM, ANQGSEA. CDR3: CSVVARGVYEQYF. The DNA of the CDR3 is TGCAGCGTTGTTGCCAGGGGGGTATACGAGCAGTACTTC.

This chain joins TRBV28 and TRBJ2-7; possibly TRBD2 for D (7 bases). This CDR3 is 15 amino acids long. Trimming took off 8 bases at V and 2 bases at J, with 19 bases between the two ends. Germline V gene lookup returns CDR1 MDHEN and CDR2 SYDVKM. CDR3 region: CASSGGGVPPYEQYF. The CDR3, as DNA: TGTGCCAGCTCGGGGGGCGGGGTGCCTCCCTACGAGCAGTACTTC.

The chain joins TRBV19 to TRBJ1-1, with a tentative D call TRBD1 (6 bases). Germline CDR1 is LNHDA and CDR2 is SQIVND (reference sequence). The V end lost 3 bases, the J end lost 4 bases, and 9 bases lay between the germline ends. The CDR3 is 13 amino acids. CDR3: CASSMQGSTEAFF. CDR3 DNA sequence: TGTGCCAGTAGTATGCAGGGGAGCACTGAAGCTTTCTTT.

There are a few counts of this clone. V is TRBV27 and J is TRBJ2-3; D assignment may be TRBD1 or TRBD2 (5 bases each). Looked up from germline, CDR1 is MNHEY and CDR2 is SMNVEV (reference sequence). The CDR3 length is 17 residues. The V end lost 5 bases, the J end lost 0 bases, and 18 bases lay between the germline ends. The CDR3 sequence is CASSPLGERTSTDTQYF. CDR3 in DNA: TGTGCCAGCAGTCCCCTGGGGGAGAGAACTAGCACAGATACGCAGTATTTT.

On this clone itself: This may stem from a read error, because a much larger clone lies one nucleotide away. The sample has other DNA sequences that encode this CDR3 too. V usage is TRBV28 and J usage is TRBJ1-5, with D perhaps TRBD1 (6 bases). V lost 6 bases and J lost 4, with 10 bases in between. CDR3 length: 13 residues. CDR1 and CDR2 (germline): MDHEN, SYDVKM. The CDR3 spells CASSRTVNQPQHF. The CDR3 DNA follows: TGTGCCAGCAGCAGGACAGTTAATCAGCCCCAGCATTTT.

The genes are TRBV6-1 and TRBJ1-1, with 10 bases that match TRBD1. V dropped 5 bases and J dropped 3; count of bases not matched to a gene: 6. Germline CDR1 MNHNS, CDR2 SASEGT. The CDR3 consists of 15 residues. CDR3 coding DNA: TGTGCCAGCAGTTCGGGACAGGGGTTTTACACTGAAGCTTTCTTT. Translated: CASSSGQGFYTEAFF.